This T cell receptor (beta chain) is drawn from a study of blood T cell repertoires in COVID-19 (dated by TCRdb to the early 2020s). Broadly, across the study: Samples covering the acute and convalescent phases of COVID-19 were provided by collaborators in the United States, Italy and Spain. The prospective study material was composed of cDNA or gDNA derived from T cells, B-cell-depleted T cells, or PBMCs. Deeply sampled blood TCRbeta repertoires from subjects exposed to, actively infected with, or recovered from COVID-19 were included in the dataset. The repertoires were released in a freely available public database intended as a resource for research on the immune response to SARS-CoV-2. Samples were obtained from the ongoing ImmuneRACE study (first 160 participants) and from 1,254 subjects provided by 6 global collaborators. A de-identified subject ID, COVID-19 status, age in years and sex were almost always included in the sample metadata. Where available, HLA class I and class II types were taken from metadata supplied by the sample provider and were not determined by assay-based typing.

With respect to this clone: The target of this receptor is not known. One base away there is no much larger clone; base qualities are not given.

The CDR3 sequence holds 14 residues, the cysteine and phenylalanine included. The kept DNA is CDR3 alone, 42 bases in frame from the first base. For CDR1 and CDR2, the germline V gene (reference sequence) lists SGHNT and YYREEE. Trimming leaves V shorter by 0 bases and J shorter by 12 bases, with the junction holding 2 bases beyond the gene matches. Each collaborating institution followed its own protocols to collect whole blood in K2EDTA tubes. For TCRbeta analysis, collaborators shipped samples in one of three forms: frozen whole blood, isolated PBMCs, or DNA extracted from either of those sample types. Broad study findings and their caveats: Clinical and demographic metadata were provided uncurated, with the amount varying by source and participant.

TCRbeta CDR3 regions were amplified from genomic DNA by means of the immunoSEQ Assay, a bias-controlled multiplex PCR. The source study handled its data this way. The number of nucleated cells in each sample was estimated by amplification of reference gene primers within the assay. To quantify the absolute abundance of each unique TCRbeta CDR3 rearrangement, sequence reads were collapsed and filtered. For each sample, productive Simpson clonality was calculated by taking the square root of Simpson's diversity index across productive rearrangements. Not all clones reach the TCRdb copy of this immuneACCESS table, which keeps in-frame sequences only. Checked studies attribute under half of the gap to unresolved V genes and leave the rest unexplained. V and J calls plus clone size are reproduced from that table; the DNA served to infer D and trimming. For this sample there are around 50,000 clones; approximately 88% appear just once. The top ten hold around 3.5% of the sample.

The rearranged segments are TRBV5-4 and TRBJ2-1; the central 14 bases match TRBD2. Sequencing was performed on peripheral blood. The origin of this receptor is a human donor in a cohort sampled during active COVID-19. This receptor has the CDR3 CASSLVGLAGVQFF. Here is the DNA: TGTGCCAGCAGCTTGGTGGGACTAGCGGGAGTGCAGTTCTTC.